This T cell receptor beta chain emerged from a study of cytomegalovirus exposure and HLA in healthy donors. PCR involved 60 Vbeta and 13 Jbeta primers. Data came from immunoSEQ multiplex PCR; TCRdb stores just in-frame clones and leaves some out. The data show about 200,000 clones, about three quarters seen once. The sequenced sample was PBMCs. This receptor was taken from a middle-aged woman in good health and CMV-seronegative.

CDR3 protein: CASGRVYNEQFF. The CDR3 nucleotides are TGTGCCAGCGGCCGGGTCTACAATGAGCAGTTCTTC. The chain joins TRBV27 to TRBJ2-1; D remains unclear. Germline CDR1 MNHEY, CDR2 SMNVEV (reference sequence). There are 12 residues in the CDR3. V dropped 8 bases and J dropped 3 bases, with 8 bases sitting between them.